This T cell receptor beta chain was captured by sequencing in a study of blood T cell repertoires in COVID-19 (dated by TCRdb to the early 2020s). Turning to the overall study: Collaborator samples came from the United States, Italy and Spain and covered acute and convalescent phases of COVID-19. The prospective study material was composed of cDNA or gDNA derived from T cells, B-cell-depleted T cells, or PBMCs. Deeply sampled blood TCRbeta repertoires from subjects exposed to, actively infected with, or recovered from COVID-19 were included in the dataset. The repertoires were made available in a free public database intended to serve as a resource for research on the immune response to SARS-CoV-2. The samples were drawn from the first 160 participants of the ongoing ImmuneRACE study and from 1,200 or so subjects provided by 6 global collaborators. The sample metadata nearly always contained a de-identified subject ID, COVID-19 status, age in years and sex. Where available, HLA class I and class II types were obtained from metadata supplied by the sample provider rather than from assay-based typing. Results the study describes overall, beyond this receptor: The amount of clinical and demographic metadata varied by source and participant and was provided uncurated.

The immunoSEQ Assay, a bias-controlled multiplex PCR, was used to amplify TCRbeta CDR3 regions from genomic DNA. Per the original workflow: The number of nucleated cells in each sample was estimated from the amplification of reference gene primers within the assay. Sequence reads were collapsed and filtered to measure the absolute abundance of every unique TCRbeta CDR3 rearrangement. For each sample, productive Simpson clonality was calculated as the square root of Simpson's diversity index over productive rearrangements. The table comes from immuneACCESS by way of TCRdb, which keeps in-frame sequences with V and J called. Part of the clones is missing from these tables; in studies checked, under half for an unresolved V gene and the rest for unknown reasons. V, J and clone size are those of that table, while D and trimming were read from the DNA. This sample is represented by more than 250,000 clones; 86% of them were singletons. The ten top clones hold around 1.7% of the sample.

For this clone: What this receptor recognizes is not known. Sequence at one end of the junction differs from germline and may be a read error.

The germline V gene (reference sequence) specifies LNHDA as CDR1 and SQIVND as CDR2. The cysteine opens and the phenylalanine closes a CDR3 of 12 amino acids. The only DNA kept is the CDR3, 36 bases in frame from the first base. The collaborating institutions used their own protocols to collect whole blood in K2EDTA tubes. For TCRbeta analysis, collaborators shipped samples as frozen whole blood, isolated PBMCs, or DNA extracted from either of those sample types. The sequenced sample consisted of peripheral blood. This chain is built from TRBV19 and TRBJ2-3, with TRBD2 as a weak D call on 6 bases. This sequence originates from a woman aged 45-60 years with acute or convalescent COVID-19. The CDR3 is CASRLSGDAQYF. The DNA sequence is as follows: TGTGCCAGTAGGTTATCGGGAGATGCGCAGTATTTT.